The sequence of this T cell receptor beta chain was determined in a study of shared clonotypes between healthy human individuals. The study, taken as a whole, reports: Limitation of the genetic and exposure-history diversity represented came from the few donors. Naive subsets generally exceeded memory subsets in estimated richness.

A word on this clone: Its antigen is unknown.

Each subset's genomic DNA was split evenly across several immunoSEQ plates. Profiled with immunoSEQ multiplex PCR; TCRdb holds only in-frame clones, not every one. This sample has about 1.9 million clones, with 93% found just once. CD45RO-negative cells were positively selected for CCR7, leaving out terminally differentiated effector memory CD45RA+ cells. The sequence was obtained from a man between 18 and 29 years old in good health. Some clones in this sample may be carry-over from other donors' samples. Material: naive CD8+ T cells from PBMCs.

The CDR3 DNA sequence: TGTGCCAGCAGTTACTTAGAGAGCTCCTACAATGAGCAGTTCTTC. Amino acid sequence: CASSYLESSYNEQFF. The chain joins TRBV6-6 to TRBJ2-1, with no clear D. Trimming left V 1 base short and J 0 bases short, with 7 bases between. Germline V CDR1 and CDR2: MNHNY, SVGAGI (reference sequence). This CDR3 has 15 residues.